Presented here are 25 T cell receptor beta chains from one specimen sequenced in a study of metastatic and nonmetastatic thyroid tumors. TCRdb re-called clones from the PCR reads using MiXCR. The table shows 25,000 to 35,000 clones, with around 15% occurring only once. Prior to thyroid surgery, none of the patients had received any treatment. Sequenced sample: blood. These receptors all stem from a female donor with papillary thyroid cancer or a benign thyroid nodule (not recorded which). Some clones in this sample may be carry-over from other donors' samples.

This clone came up many times. The V and J genes are TRBV20-1 and TRBJ2-3; D is perhaps TRBD2 (7 bases). The germline CDR1 and CDR2 sequences are DFQATT and SNEGSKA (reference sequence). This CDR3 region has 14 residues. Deletions cut 3 bases from V and 2 bases from J, with 12 bases between. CDR3 amino acids: CSASGGPNTDTQYF. The DNA for the CDR3 is TGCAGTGCTAGCGGGGGGCCCAACACAGATACGCAGTATTTT.

This clone was counted many times. Here the CDR3 DNA reads TGTGCCAGTAGTATTCGGGAGGATGGCTACACCTTC. Translated: CASSIREDGYTF. The chain uses TRBV19 and TRBJ1-2; D unresolved. Trimming took off 3 bases at V and 6 bases at J, with 8 bases between the two ends. CDR1 is LNHDA and CDR2 is SQIVND in the germline V gene (reference sequence). This CDR3 contains 12 residues.

By frequency in the sample, this clone is medium-sized. The chain recombines TRBV2 with TRBJ2-7; 12 bases map to TRBD2. The CDR3 sequence is 15 residues long. Germline loops: CDR1 SNHLY, CDR2 FYNNEI. J lost 4 bases, V lost 6 bases, and 7 bases had no gene match. This chain's CDR3 is CASRARTSGDYEQYF. CDR3 sequence (DNA): TGTGCCAGCAGGGCCAGGACTAGCGGGGATTACGAGCAGTACTTC.

This clone was counted many times. The rearrangement links TRBV3-1 to TRBJ2-4; 7 bases are shared with TRBD2. With 1 base clipped from V and 6 bases from J, the junction kept 6 bases outside the gene matches. The germline gives CDR1 LGHDT, CDR2 YNNKEL (reference sequence). The CDR3 totals 15 residues. CDR3 in amino acids: CASSQGPGRGNIQYF. CDR3 DNA: TGTGCCAGCAGCCAAGGGCCAGGGAGGGGAAACATTCAGTACTTC.

There are many counts of this clone. The chain is built from TRBV19 and TRBJ2-7, with 10 bases that match TRBD1. CDR1 and CDR2 (germline): LNHDA, SQIVND (reference sequence). V shed 1 base and J 2 bases; nucleotides not matched to a gene: 2. This CDR3 has 15 amino acids. DNA of the CDR3: TGTGCCAGTAGTATAGCCGGACAGGGGGCCTACGAGCAGTACTTC. Translating gives CASSIAGQGAYEQYF.

In this sample, this clone turned up many times. The CDR3, as DNA: TGTGCCAGCAGGCCTACTGACGGGGAGCTGTTTTTT. The encoded protein is CASRPTDGELFF. The chain has TRBV4-2 and TRBJ2-2; D gene uncertain. The CDR3 runs 12 residues. The germline V and J ends were trimmed by 6 bases and 7 bases, with 9 bases remaining between them. Per germline, CDR1 LGHNA and CDR2 YNFKEQ.

This clone was seen ten or more times. For the CDR3, the DNA is TGTGCCTGGATCCGAGGTGGACCTGAAGCTTTCTTT. It translates to CAWIRGGPEAFF. This chain links TRBV30 with TRBJ1-1; D not certain. CDR1 and CDR2 from the germline V gene are GTSNPN and SVGIG (reference sequence). This CDR3 region has 12 residues. Trimming stripped 4 bases from V and 6 bases from J, with 12 bases between.

Concerning this clone: A read error may account for a junction end that differs from germline. V gene TRBV7-3 combines with J gene TRBJ2-7, with 8 bases lining up with TRBD1. The germline CDR1 and CDR2 sequences are SGHTA and FQGTGA. The CDR3 spans 15 residues. The CDR3 here is CASSLGPGGDNDQYF. The DNA of the CDR3 is TGTGCCAGCAGCTTAGGGCCAGGGGGCGACAACGACCAGTACTTC. The whole variable domain, remainder taken from reference TRBV7-3 and TRBJ2-7, is GAGVSQTPSNKVTEKGKYVELRCDPISGHTALYWYRQSLGQGPEFLIYFQGTGAADDSGLPNDRFFAVRPEGSVSTLKIQRTERGDSAVYLCASSLGPGGDNDQYFGPGTRLTVT.

This clone came up many times. This sample includes further DNA sequences coding for the same CDR3. This chain uses TRBV7-2 with TRBJ2-1; TRBD2 matches at 9 bases. The CDR3 extends over 15 amino acids. V lost 3 bases, J lost 3 bases, and 3 bases stayed unmatched. Germline values: CDR1 SGHTA, CDR2 FQGNSA. CDR3 loop: CASSFSGSGYNEQFF. CDR3 sequence (DNA): TGTGCCAGCAGCTTTAGCGGGAGTGGCTACAATGAGCAGTTCTTC.

In its sample, this clone was seen a few times. The chain employs TRBV6-2 or TRBV6-3 and TRBJ2-1, with TRBD2 matching 9 bases. Per germline, CDR1 MNHEY and CDR2 SVGEGT. This CDR3 region has 16 residues. V shed 6 bases and J 6 bases; nucleotides not matched to a gene: 12. CDR3 amino acids: CASRYPGSGGSNEQFF. The CDR3 bases are TGTGCCAGCAGATACCCGGGAAGCGGGGGGTCCAATGAGCAGTTCTTC.

This clone was seen repeatedly, ten times or more. The chain has TRBV20-1 and TRBJ2-2; 12 positions agree with TRBD2. The J segment lost 4 bases and the V segment lost 0 bases, leaving 9 bases of the junction unmatched. The V gene's germline CDR1 is DFQATT and CDR2 SNEGSKA (reference sequence). The CDR3 loop spans 18 amino acids. This chain's CDR3 is CSARDRASGGAGTGELFF. DNA of the CDR3: TGCAGTGCTAGAGATCGGGCTAGCGGGGGGGCGGGCACCGGGGAGCTGTTTTTT.

This clone was counted ten times or more. The chain recombines TRBV12-3 or TRBV12-4 with TRBJ1-1; 9 bases match TRBD1. The CDR3 runs to 13 residues. Unmatched junction bases numbered 5, after V lost 5 bases and J lost 7 bases. This CDR3 reads CASSLGTGIEAFF. The CDR3 nucleotides read TGTGCCAGCAGTCTAGGGACAGGGATTGAAGCTTTCTTT.

This clone was found many times. The rearrangement joins TRBV7-9 to TRBJ1-1; 7 nucleotides agree with TRBD1. V was clipped by 6 bases and J by 5 bases; unmatched bases: 12. Per germline, CDR1 SEHNR and CDR2 FQNEAQ (reference sequence). CDR3 length: 15 amino acids. The CDR3 nucleotides read TGTGCCAGCAGTTTCGCCACCAGGGGGGAGACTGAAGCTTTCTTT. It specifies CASSFATRGETEAFF.

The V gene is TRBV18, the J gene TRBJ2-3; possible D gene TRBD1, 6 bases. The length of the CDR3 is 14 residues. V was trimmed by 5 bases and J by 4 bases, leaving 13 bases between them. Germline V lookup: CDR1 KGHSH, CDR2 LQKENI. This CDR3 is CASSVSGVSDTQYF. CDR3 nucleotide sequence: TGTGCCAGCTCAGTATCAGGGGTTTCAGATACGCAGTATTTT.

This clone has a count of ten or more. This chain uses TRBV3-1 with TRBJ1-1, with no clear D. The CDR3 has 14 residues. V was trimmed by 1 base and J by 6 bases, leaving 12 bases between them. CDR1 is LGHDT, CDR2 YNNKEL, per germline (reference sequence). Here the CDR3 reads CASSQGPLVAEAFF. The CDR3 nucleotides read TGTGCCAGCAGCCAAGGACCTCTAGTCGCTGAAGCTTTCTTT.

For this clone: This may come from a read error, since a much larger clone is one base off. This chain links TRBV6-1 with TRBJ2-2, with 8 bases aligning to TRBD1. This CDR3 region has 14 residues. Unmatched junction bases numbered 6, after V lost 7 bases and J lost 5 bases. Germline V gene sequence: CDR1 MNHNS, CDR2 SASEGT. Written as DNA, the CDR3 is TGTGCCAGCATCCCACAGGGGGAGACCGGGGAGCTGTTTTTT. Translating gives CASIPQGETGELFF.

This clone was counted between two and nine times. The rearrangement links TRBV6-2 or TRBV6-3 to TRBJ2-6, with a possible D match to TRBD1 (5 bases). Trimming pared 7 bases from V and 4 bases from J, leaving 14 bases between. Germline V gene data show CDR1 as MNHEY and CDR2 as SVGEGT. This CDR3 is 15 amino acids long. CDR3 sequence: CASIQGSWGANVLTF. CDR3 sequence (DNA): TGTGCCAGCATTCAGGGCTCCTGGGGGGCCAACGTCCTGACTTTC.

This clone was detected ten times or more. V usage is TRBV4-2 and J usage is TRBJ2-3; 10 bases fit TRBD2. Per germline, CDR1 LGHNA and CDR2 YNFKEQ. This CDR3 region has 16 residues. With 1 base clipped from V and 1 base from J, the junction kept 2 bases outside the gene matches. The CDR3 sequence: CASSQAGTSGTDTQYF. The CDR3 DNA is TGTGCCAGCAGCCAAGCCGGGACTAGCGGCACAGATACGCAGTATTTT.

This clone was seen at least ten times. The chain has TRBV30 and TRBJ2-1, with 7 nucleotides matching TRBD2. CDR1 is GTSNPN, CDR2 SVGIG, per germline (reference sequence). The length of the CDR3 is 13 residues. The CDR3 nucleotides read TGTTCGAGGGGAGGGACGGGACACAATGAGCAGTTCTTC. It encodes CSRGGTGHNEQFF.

This clone was picked up many times. The chain employs TRBV12-3 or TRBV12-4 and TRBJ2-3; 7 nucleotides line up with TRBD1. J was trimmed by 6 bases and V by 6 bases; bases with no gene match: 9. CDR3 length: 14 residues. The CDR3 DNA reads as TGTGCCAGCAGCCTACCCGGACAGGTTGATACGCAGTATTTT. It specifies CASSLPGQVDTQYF.

This clone showed up many times. Other DNA sequences within the sample encode an identical CDR3. The chain links TRBV7-6 to TRBJ2-2, with D possibly TRBD1 on 6 matching bases. Trimming shortened V by 1 base and J by 7 bases, and 19 bases separated the two germline ends. Germline values: CDR1 SGHVS, CDR2 FNYEAQ. The CDR3 extends over 17 amino acids. DNA of the CDR3: TGTGCCAGCAGCTTAGGACTCCGCCTACAGGGCGGCGGGGAGCTGTTTTTT. This translates into CASSLGLRLQGGGELFF.

This clone was recorded many times. The V and J genes are TRBV5-4 and TRBJ1-6, with D tentatively TRBD1 (5 bases). V was cut by 4 bases and J by 7 bases, with 18 bases left in between. This CDR3 spans 16 amino acids. CDR1 SGHNT and CDR2 YYREEE come from the germline V gene (reference sequence). This chain's CDR3 is CASSPTSGRENSPLHF. The CDR3 coding sequence is TGTGCCAGCAGCCCGACCTCAGGGCGCGAAAATTCACCCCTCCACTTT.

This clone appeared a few times. The rearrangement uses TRBV6-1 and TRBJ2-7, with 8 bases matching TRBD1. Germline CDR1 reads MNHNS; CDR2 reads SASEGT. Trimming took 10 bases from V and 2 from J; bases not matched to a gene: 7. This CDR3 is built from 13 residues. The chain's CDR3 is CAIIQGQAYEQYF. Here the CDR3 DNA reads TGTGCCATCATCCAGGGACAGGCCTACGAGCAGTACTTC.

This clone was picked up a small number of times. The chain combines TRBV15 with TRBJ2-7; TRBD1 might be the D (6 bases). The length of the CDR3 is 15 residues. V lost 0 bases, J lost 4 bases, and 13 bases lay in between. The germline V gene encodes CDR1 LNHNV and CDR2 YYDKDF (reference sequence). DNA of the CDR3: TGTGCCACCAGCAGAGATGGGACATCATCATACGAGCAGTACTTC. Translation gives CATSRDGTSSYEQYF.

J is TRBJ2-3 and V is TRBV11-3; TRBD2 aligns across 12 bases. This CDR3 spans 15 amino acids. Germline V gene lookup returns CDR1 SGHNT and CDR2 YENEEA. J was trimmed by 4 bases and V by 4 bases; bases with no gene match: 3. The CDR3: CASSSTSGSSDTQYF. CDR3 DNA: TGTGCCAGCAGCTCGACTAGCGGGAGCTCAGATACGCAGTATTTT.